This entry lists 22 T cell receptor beta chains sequenced from one sample in a study of neurological immune-mediated disorders. TCRdb used MiXCR to reprocess the 5' RACE reads, holding one entry per CDR3 protein. The sample yields 85,000 to 90,000 distinct CDR3 sequences, around 3.5% seen once. The sample taken for sequencing was PBMCs. These receptors all come from a woman aged 50 to 60 with multiple sclerosis.

The sample holds many counts of this clonotype. The genes are TRBV3-1 and TRBJ2-7; a possible D gene is TRBD2 (6 bases). This CDR3 comprises 12 residues. V lost 1 base, J lost 10 bases, and 11 bases lay in between. CDR1 and CDR2 from the germline V gene are LGHDT and YNNKEL (reference sequence). The CDR3 coding sequence is TGTGCCAGCAGCCAAGCGGGGGTCCTCCAGTACTTC. Encoded protein: CASSQAGVLQYF.

This clonotype was recorded at least ten times. CDR3 sequence: CASAMSLGTYEQYF. Here the CDR3 DNA reads TGTGCCAGCGCTATGTCTCTTGGCACCTACGAGCAGTACTTC. The chain has TRBV12-3 or TRBV12-4 and TRBJ2-7, with D unclear. V was clipped by 8 bases and J by 2 bases, with 16 bases between them. The CDR3 has 14 amino acids.

This clonotype was seen more than once but under ten times. A much larger clone lies a single base off, so this may be a read error. V gene TRBV12-3 or TRBV12-4 combines with J gene TRBJ1-2; no clear D. Trimming pared 5 bases from V and 8 bases from J, leaving 15 bases between. The length of the CDR3 is 13 residues. The CDR3 spells CASSLDHMGGYTF. CDR3 in DNA: TGTGCCAGCAGTCTGGACCACATGGGAGGCTACACCTTC.

This clonotype has a count of ten or more. This chain connects TRBV5-1 to TRBJ2-7; 9 bases map to TRBD1. CDR1 and CDR2 (germline): SGHRS, YFSETQ. Trimming removed 3 bases from V and 4 bases from J; junction bases left unmatched: 8. The CDR3 runs to 15 residues. The CDR3 DNA reads as TGCGCCAGCAGCTCCGGGGGGACAGGGAGATACGAGCAGTACTTC. It is translated as CASSSGGTGRYEQYF.

This clonotype was seen repeatedly, ten times or more. J is TRBJ2-2 and V is TRBV12-3 or TRBV12-4, with 8 bases that match TRBD2. There are 16 residues in the CDR3. Trimming at V came to 7 bases and at J to 0 bases, leaving 7 bases not matched to a gene. The CDR3 loop reads CASTKNGGANTGELFF. CDR3 DNA sequence: TGTGCCAGCACGAAGAACGGGGGGGCGAACACCGGGGAGCTGTTTTTT.

In this sample, this clonotype turned up many times. This rearrangement joins TRBV4-3 to TRBJ2-2; no reliable D call. Per germline, CDR1 LGHNA and CDR2 YSLEER. V gave up 0 bases and J gave up 6 bases, with 5 bases separating them. This CDR3 is 13 amino acids long. The CDR3 spells CASSQDDPGELFF. The CDR3, as DNA: TGCGCCAGCAGCCAAGATGATCCCGGGGAGCTGTTTTTT.

This clonotype was recorded many times. The chain uses TRBV7-2 and TRBJ2-5; D may be TRBD1 (6 bases). CDR1 and CDR2 from the germline V gene are SGHTA and FQGNSA. V was cut by 5 bases and J by 4 bases, with 14 bases left in between. The CDR3 is 14 residues long. The CDR3 DNA reads TGTGCCAGCAGCAAGGGGACACTTGGAGAGACCCAGTACTTC. Translating gives CASSKGTLGETQYF.

This clonotype occurred many times. The chain is built from TRBV4-3 and TRBJ2-7, with D possibly called TRBD1 or TRBD2 (6 bases each). The CDR3 consists of 16 residues. Germline V CDR1 and CDR2: LGHNA, YSLEER. V gave up 0 bases and J gave up 2 bases, with 14 bases separating them. The CDR3, as DNA: TGCGCCAGCAGCCAAGAACGGGGGACACCTACCTACGAGCAGTACTTC. Translation: CASSQERGTPTYEQYF.

This clonotype came up many times. The rearrangement joins TRBV20-1 to TRBJ1-4, with D perhaps TRBD1 (6 bases). Trimming removed 8 bases from V and 0 bases from J, with 10 bases in between. There are 13 residues in the CDR3. Germline assignment: CDR1 DFQATT and CDR2 SNEGSKA (reference sequence). In nucleotides, the CDR3 is TGCAGTAGGAGACAGGCAACTAATGAAAAACTGTTTTTT. It encodes CSRRQATNEKLFF.

As concerns this clonotype: A much larger clone differs from this one at a single base, so this may be a read error. CDR3 amino acids: CASYLESLYNEQFF. CDR3 bases: TGCGCCAGCTACTTGGAAAGCCTCTACAATGAGCAGTTCTTC. The chain links TRBV5-1 to TRBJ2-1, with D unclear. The germline V and J ends were trimmed by 7 bases and 3 bases, with 14 bases remaining between them. Germline V lookup: CDR1 SGHRS, CDR2 YFSETQ. The CDR3 totals 14 residues.

This clonotype showed up many times. The chain couples TRBV10-3 to TRBJ1-1; possibly TRBD1 for D (5 bases). V gave up 7 bases and J gave up 3 bases, with 21 bases separating them. Germline loops: CDR1 ENHRY, CDR2 SYGVKD. CDR3 length: 16 residues. The DNA for the CDR3 is TGTGCCATCAAAAAAGGGGTCGGGGGATTACACACTGAAGCTTTCTTT. This gives the protein CAIKKGVGGLHTEAFF.

This clonotype appeared many times. The J gene is TRBJ2-7, the V gene TRBV18; D unclear. Germline V gene data show CDR1 as KGHSH and CDR2 as LQKENI. Trimming left V 0 bases short and J 2 bases short, with 8 bases between. This CDR3 region has 14 residues. The CDR3 sequence is CASSPPGSTYEQYF. The CDR3 DNA sequence: TGTGCCAGCTCACCACCGGGCAGCACCTACGAGCAGTACTTC.

Ten or more counts support this clonotype. V usage is TRBV20-1 and J usage is TRBJ1-2; 8 nucleotides agree with TRBD1. In germline, CDR1 is DFQATT, CDR2 SNEGSKA (reference sequence). This CDR3 spans 13 amino acids. With 4 bases clipped from V and 3 bases from J, the junction kept 4 bases outside the gene matches. The CDR3 bases are TGCAGTGCTACCATGGACAGGGACTATGGCTACACCTTC. Its protein is CSATMDRDYGYTF.

In this sample, this clonotype turned up a few times. The J gene is TRBJ2-3, the V gene TRBV20-1, with D tentatively TRBD2 (6 bases). Germline CDR1 DFQATT, CDR2 SNEGSKA (reference sequence). CDR3 length equals 15 residues. Trimming took off 2 bases at V and 1 base at J, with 13 bases between the two ends. CDR3 DNA: TGCAGTGCTAGAAAGTTAGGGACTGGCACAGATACGCAGTATTTT. It yields the protein CSARKLGTGTDTQYF.

Ten or more counts support this clonotype. The V and J genes are TRBV12-3 or TRBV12-4 and TRBJ1-5; 8 bases match TRBD1. V was pared by 3 bases and J by 5 bases, with 6 bases of the junction left unmatched. The CDR3 is 15 residues long. The CDR3 loop reads CASSFSQGAHQPQHF. CDR3 DNA: TGTGCCAGCAGTTTTAGCCAGGGGGCTCATCAGCCCCAGCATTTT.

This clonotype was counted only a few times. It may be a read error: a sequence one base away is much more abundant. The chain couples TRBV15 to TRBJ2-5; D is ambiguous. The CDR3 is 14 amino acids. Germline V CDR1 and CDR2: LNHNV, YYDKDF (reference sequence). CDR3 DNA: TGTGCCACCAGCAGAGAAGACATCCAAGAGAACCAGTACTTC. Amino acids: CATSREDIQENQYF.

This clonotype has a single count. A much larger clone lies one base from this, so it may be a read error. The chain joins TRBV15 to TRBJ2-5, with TRBD2 matching 8 bases. The CDR3 length is 15 residues. V was pared by 1 base and J by 4 bases, with 5 bases of the junction left unmatched. Germline values: CDR1 LNHNV, CDR2 YYDKDF (reference sequence). CDR3 region: CATSRVMAGGETQYF. In nucleotides, the CDR3 is TGTGCCACCAGCAGAGTTATGGCGGGGGGAGAGACCCAGTACTTC.

Many counts were recorded for this clonotype. The chain employs TRBV3-1 and TRBJ2-7; perhaps TRBD2 as D (6 bases). Trimming stripped 1 base from V and 7 bases from J, with 11 bases between. The CDR3 loop spans 13 amino acids. Germline CDR1 reads LGHDT; CDR2 reads YNNKEL (reference sequence). CDR3 sequence (DNA): TGTGCCAGCAGCCAAGTCCGGGCGGGGGAGCAGTACTTC. Encoded protein: CASSQVRAGEQYF.

This clonotype occurred a few times. The rearrangement joins TRBV5-4 to TRBJ1-2; TRBD1 aligns across 8 bases. Germline V lookup: CDR1 SGHNT, CDR2 YYREEE (reference sequence). The CDR3 sequence is 15 residues long. V gave up 0 bases and J gave up 4 bases; unmatched junction bases: 5. The CDR3 bases are TGTGCCAGCAGCTTGGGGGGACAGGCGACCTATGGCTACACCTTC. It specifies CASSLGGQATYGYTF.

This clonotype was seen repeatedly, ten times or more. This chain uses TRBV7-9 with TRBJ2-7; 12 bases agree with TRBD2. CDR3 size: 18 residues. Germline V lookup: CDR1 SEHNR, CDR2 FQNEAQ (reference sequence). With V trimmed by 5 bases and J by 6 bases, 17 bases remained unmatched. CDR3 residues: CASSHTTSGGLRASEQYF. CDR3 nucleotides: TGTGCCAGCAGCCATACGACTAGCGGGGGCCTTAGGGCTTCCGAGCAGTACTTC.

This clonotype was seen ten or more times. V gene TRBV7-8 combines with J gene TRBJ2-3, with 10 nucleotides matching TRBD2. There are 16 residues in the CDR3. J gave up 5 bases and V 1 base, and 6 bases lay outside the gene matches. Germline assignment: CDR1 SGHVS and CDR2 FQNEAQ. In nucleotides, the CDR3 is TGTGCCAGCAGCTTAGGGAATAGCGGGGGGAAAGATACGCAGTATTTT. It specifies CASSLGNSGGKDTQYF.

There are many counts of this clonotype. The chain employs TRBV25-1 and TRBJ1-1, with 9 bases identical to TRBD1. Germline lookup yields CDR1 MGHDK and CDR2 SYGVNS. The CDR3 runs 15 residues. V shed 6 bases and J 0 bases; nucleotides not matched to a gene: 5. The CDR3 nucleotides read TGTGCCAGCAGGAGACGACAGGGGGTGAACACTGAAGCTTTCTTT. Its translation is CASRRRQGVNTEAFF. The complete variable domain, with remaining parts taken from reference TRBV25-1 and TRBJ1-1, reads EADIYQTPRYLVIGTGKKITLECSQTMGHDKMYWYQQDPGMELHLIHYSYGVNSTEKGDLSSESTVSRIRTEHFPLTLESARPSHTSQYLCASRRRQGVNTEAFFGQGTRLTVV.